The sequence of this TCR beta chain was determined in a study of blood T cell repertoires in COVID-19. Whole-study context: PBMCs, B-cell-depleted T cells, or T cells were the source of the cDNA or gDNA that made up the material.

The CDR3 contains 15 residues. Germline V CDR1 and CDR2: KGHSH, LQKENI. V was clipped by 3 bases and J by 3 bases; unmatched bases: 5. Study members were between roughly 18 and 89 years old and lived in 20 to 25 US regions. Which cohort a participant joined came from the clinical history participants gave. Using immunoSEQ multiplex PCR, the repertoire was profiled, and TCRdb retains in-frame clones only, with some absent. Of about 270,000 clones in the sample, about 85% are singletons; the top ten hold about 3%. Sequenced sample: PBMCs or T cells enriched from blood (not recorded which). The rearrangement joins TRBV18 to TRBJ1-5; 7 bases agree with TRBD1. This receptor was taken from a woman between 50 and 59 years old who had recovered from COVID-19. CDR3 residues: CASSPHRGPNQPQHF. Written as DNA, the CDR3 is TGTGCCAGCTCACCTCACAGGGGCCCCAATCAGCCCCAGCATTTT. The full variable domain, its missing parts supplied by reference TRBV18 and TRBJ1-5, is NAGVMQNPRHLVRRRGQEARLRCSPMKGHSHVYWYRQLPEEGLKFMVYLQKENIIDESGMPKERFSAEFPKEGPSILRIQQVVRGDSAAYFCASSPHRGPNQPQHFGDGTRLSIL.